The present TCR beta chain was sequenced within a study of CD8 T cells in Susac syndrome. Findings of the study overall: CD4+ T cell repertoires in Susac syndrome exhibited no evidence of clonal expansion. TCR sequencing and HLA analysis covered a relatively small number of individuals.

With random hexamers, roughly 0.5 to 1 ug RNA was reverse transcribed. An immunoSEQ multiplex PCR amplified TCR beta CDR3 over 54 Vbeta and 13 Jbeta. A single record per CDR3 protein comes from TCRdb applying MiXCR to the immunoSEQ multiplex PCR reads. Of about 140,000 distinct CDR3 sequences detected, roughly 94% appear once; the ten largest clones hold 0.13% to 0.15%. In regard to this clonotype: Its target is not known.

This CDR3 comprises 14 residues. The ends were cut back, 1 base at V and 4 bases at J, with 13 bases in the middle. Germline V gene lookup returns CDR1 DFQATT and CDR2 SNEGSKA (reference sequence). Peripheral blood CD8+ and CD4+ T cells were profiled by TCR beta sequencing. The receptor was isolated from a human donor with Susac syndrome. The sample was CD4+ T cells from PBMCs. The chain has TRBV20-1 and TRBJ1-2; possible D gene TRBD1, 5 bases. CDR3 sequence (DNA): TGCAGTGCTAGAGTTGGCAGGGCGGTCTATGGCTACACCTTC. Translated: CSARVGRAVYGYTF.